The TCR beta chain described here comes from a study of blood T cell repertoires in COVID-19. Assay: immunoSEQ multiplex PCR; the TCRdb copy retains only in-frame clones and omits some. The table shows fewer than 300,000 clones, with over 70% occurring only once. This CDR3 spans 14 amino acids. The V and J ends lost 6 bases and 8 bases, in that order; junction bases with no gene match: 6. Germline CDR1 is SEHNR and CDR2 is FQNEAQ (reference sequence). The TCR was taken from a man at least 80 years old with acute or convalescent COVID-19. J is TRBJ1-4 and V is TRBV7-9, with 10 bases that match TRBD1. Material for sequencing was peripheral blood. CDR3 sequence reads: CASSRQGAGEKLFF. The DNA for the CDR3 is TGTGCCAGCAGTCGACAGGGGGCGGGAGAAAAACTGTTTTTT.